This T cell receptor (beta chain) was sequenced for a study of radiation and T cells in renal cell carcinoma. Study-wide points: Without pretreatment biopsies, baseline tumor clonotype presence was undetermined.

Comments on this clone: No antigen is known for it.

The time point here: blood 4 weeks post-SBRT, at nephrectomy. Specified treatment: 15 Gy SBRT to primary tumor, nephrectomy 4 weeks later. Nephrectomy followed 15 Gy stereotactic body radiation by 4 weeks. Serial blood draws occurred at baseline and 2 and 4 weeks post-SBRT. Germline CDR1 reads LNHDA; CDR2 reads SQIVND (reference sequence). The CDR3 totals 16 residues. The table came from immunoSEQ multiplex PCR; TCRdb's copy has only in-frame clones and leaves some out. This table holds about 76,000 clones, 89% found once. Sequencing was performed on blood, taken from a patient whose treatment included radiotherapy and nephrectomy. This sequence was found in a woman between 65 and 79 years old with renal cell carcinoma. The chain recombines TRBV19 with TRBJ2-5; 9 bases fit TRBD1. The J call may be mistaken, given a closer DNA end match to TRBJ2-7. The CDR3 DNA follows: TGTGCCAGTAGTATGGGGACCGGGACAGGGAGGATCGAGCAGTACTTC. It codes for CASSMGTGTGRIEQYF.